The 25 T cell receptor beta chains presented below share a single source sample, sequenced in a study of blood T cells in healthy people across ages. Primers used in a second PCR of roughly 7 to 11 cycles were a sample-barcoded 5' primer and a J-beta primer mix. TCRdb fed the 5' RACE reads into MiXCR, producing one record per CDR3 protein. This table has 750,000 to 1,000,000 distinct CDR3 sequences, 25% to 30% appearing once. This same sample was also part of a study on T cells of mothers and their children.

Input material: blood. These TCRs come from a woman aged 40-49 years in good health.

In this sample, this clonotype turned up a few times. The junction does not match germline at one end; this may be a read error. This chain uses TRBV7-2 with TRBJ1-2; no firm D call. The V gene's germline CDR1 is SGHTA and CDR2 FQGNSA. This CDR3 is built from 14 residues. CDR3 sequence (DNA): TGTGCCAGCAGCTTAGCTCCGGAGGACTATGGTTACACCTTC. Amino acids: CASSLAPEDYGYTF.

The chain combines TRBV5-1 with TRBJ1-2; 8 nucleotides agree with TRBD1. The trim removed 5 bases at V and 10 bases at J, leaving 16 bases unmatched. The germline CDR1 and CDR2 sequences are SGHRS and YFSETQ. This CDR3 spans 15 amino acids. Written as DNA, the CDR3 is TGCGCCAGCAGTTTGAGGACAGGGACCGCTAGAGACTACACCTTC. Amino acid sequence: CASSLRTGTARDYTF.

On this clonotype itself: This may arise from a read error, as a much more abundant clone is one base away. The chain joins TRBV6-1 to TRBJ1-1; D unresolved. The length of the CDR3 is 14 residues. Germline V gene lookup returns CDR1 MNHNS and CDR2 SASEGT. V was trimmed by 4 bases and J by 3 bases, leaving 12 bases between them. CDR3 in DNA: TGTGCCAGCAGTGGACCGGGTCTAGACACTGAAGCTTTCTTT. Protein sequence: CASSGPGLDTEAFF.

Many counts were recorded for this clonotype. V gene TRBV29-1 combines with J gene TRBJ2-5; possibly TRBD1 for D (6 bases). The CDR3 covers 13 residues. CDR1 is SQVTM, CDR2 ANQGSEA, per germline. V lost 7 bases and J 7 bases, leaving 19 bases between the germline ends. This CDR3 reads CSGQARSIGTQYF. In DNA, the CDR3 is TGCAGCGGACAGGCCAGGAGCATAGGGACCCAGTACTTC.

This clonotype has ten or more counts. The chain recombines TRBV25-1 with TRBJ2-5; the match to TRBD2 covers 10 bases. The trim removed 8 bases at V and 4 bases at J, leaving 10 bases unmatched. Germline V gene lookup returns CDR1 MGHDK and CDR2 SYGVNS. There are 15 residues in the CDR3. Here the CDR3 DNA reads TGTGCCAGCGGGGATCTAGCGGGGGTCGCAGAGACCCAGTACTTC. Its protein product is CASGDLAGVAETQYF.

V gene TRBV28 combines with J gene TRBJ2-7; tentatively, D is TRBD1 (5 bases). The tail of the sequence fits TRBJ2-5 better, so the J call may be wrong. The CDR3 covers 14 residues. From germline, CDR1 is MDHEN and CDR2 SYDVKM. CDR3 coding DNA: TGTGCCAGCACTGCGGTTAGGGGCGGTGAGACCCAGTACTTC. Translated: CASTAVRGGETQYF.

The V gene is TRBV27, the J gene TRBJ2-3, with 9 bases that match TRBD2. The V segment lost 3 bases and the J segment 5 bases; nucleotides outside the gene matches: 3. CDR1 and CDR2 (germline): MNHEY, SMNVEV (reference sequence). There are 14 residues in the CDR3. The CDR3 DNA follows: TGTGCCAGCAGTTTTAGCGGGGGTATAGATACGCAGTATTTT. It is translated as CASSFSGGIDTQYF.

There are a few counts of this clonotype. The V gene is TRBV28, the J gene TRBJ2-7, with no clear D. The CDR3 contains 15 residues. CDR1 is MDHEN and CDR2 is SYDVKM in the germline V gene. V lost 0 bases, J lost 1 base, and 10 bases lay in between. CDR3 protein: CASSLWDGRSYEQYF. The CDR3 nucleotides are TGTGCCAGCAGTTTATGGGACGGACGGTCCTACGAGCAGTACTTC.

This clonotype was seen at least ten times. The chain has TRBV4-2 and TRBJ2-5, with a possible D match to TRBD2 (7 bases). The CDR3 consists of 18 residues. Germline values: CDR1 LGHNA, CDR2 YNFKEQ. V dropped 0 bases and J dropped 7 bases, with 24 bases sitting between them. Written as DNA, the CDR3 is TGTGCCAGCAGCCAAGACCCCCTGATAGCGGGTAAAGGGGGGACCCAGTACTTC. The encoded protein is CASSQDPLIAGKGGTQYF.

The chain employs TRBV20-1 and TRBJ2-3, with 7 bases identical to TRBD2. Losses at the gene ends were 4 bases for V and 0 bases for J; bases not matched to a gene: 7. The CDR3 length is 15 residues. Germline loops: CDR1 DFQATT, CDR2 SNEGSKA (reference sequence). CDR3 nucleotide sequence: TGCAGTGCTATCTTCCCCGGGGGGAGCACAGATACGCAGTATTTT. This gives the protein CSAIFPGGSTDTQYF.

With regard to this clonotype: Relative to the germline gene, one junction end is altered; a read error may explain this. The gene calls are TRBV4-1 and TRBJ2-6; the D gene is possibly TRBD2 (6 bases). The CDR3 is 16 amino acids. Germline CDR1 MGHRA, CDR2 YSYEKL. The CDR3 loop is CASSQSGSSGANILTF. Here the CDR3 DNA reads TGCGCCAGCAGCCAGTCCGGGAGCTCTGGGGCCAACATCCTGACTTTC.

V gene TRBV7-2 combines with J gene TRBJ2-7; 13 bases line up with TRBD2. In germline, CDR1 is SGHTA, CDR2 FQGNSA. The CDR3 spans 18 residues. The J segment lost 4 bases and the V segment lost 3 bases, leaving 12 bases of the junction unmatched. The CDR3, as DNA: TGTGCCAGCAGCTTGACTAGCGGGGGGCCTCGCCTTTCATACGAGCAGTACTTC. It translates to CASSLTSGGPRLSYEQYF.

The V gene is TRBV12-2, the J gene TRBJ2-3; the listed D gene, TRBD2, was not tested against the DNA. TRBV12-2 is a recognized pseudogene. There are 17 residues in the CDR3. The CDR3 loop is CASRPRLAGGPGDTQYF. The CDR3 DNA is TGTGCAAGTCGCCCAAGGCTAGCGGGGGGGCCGGGCGATACGCAGTATTTT.

This clonotype was detected ten times or more. The chain employs TRBV5-4 and TRBJ2-7, with D perhaps matching TRBD1 (6 bases). The CDR3 is 14 amino acids. The V and J ends lost 4 bases and 4 bases respectively, with 15 bases between them. Looked up from germline, CDR1 is SGHNT and CDR2 is YYREEE (reference sequence). As DNA, the CDR3 is TGTGCCAGCAGCCCCCCGAACGGACAGTACGAGCAGTACTTC. Amino acid sequence: CASSPPNGQYEQYF. The whole variable domain, remainder taken from reference TRBV5-4 and TRBJ2-7, is ETGVTQSPTHLIKTRGQQVTLRCSSQSGHNTVSWYQQALGQGPQFIFQYYREEENGRGNFPPRFSGLQFPNYSSELNVNALELDDSALYLCASSPPNGQYEQYFGPGTRLTVT.

This chain joins TRBV12-3 or TRBV12-4 and TRBJ2-5; D remains ambiguous. V was pared by 1 base and J by 2 bases, with 8 bases between. The CDR3 has 14 amino acids. CDR3 in DNA: TGTGCCAGCAGTTTAGTGACAAAACAAGAGACCCAGTACTTC. Its protein product is CASSLVTKQETQYF.

This clonotype occurred a few times. The V gene is TRBV29-1, the J gene TRBJ2-3; TRBD2 might be the D (6 bases). The CDR3 runs 13 residues. Between the trimmed V and J ends, which lost 1 base and 2 bases, there was a span of 7 bases. From germline, CDR1 is SQVTM and CDR2 ANQGSEA. The CDR3 sequence: CSVEGTITDTQYF. The DNA for the CDR3 is TGCAGCGTTGAAGGGACTATCACAGATACGCAGTATTTT.

This clonotype was found a few times. The CDR3 sequence: CASSPLDQAEKLFF. The DNA for the CDR3 is TGCGCCAGCAGCCCCCTGGACCAGGCCGAAAAACTGTTTTTT. V is TRBV5-1 and J is TRBJ1-4, with D uncertain. The germline V and J ends were trimmed by 4 bases and 8 bases, with 15 bases remaining between them. The CDR3 is 14 amino acids. Germline V gene sequence: CDR1 SGHRS, CDR2 YFSETQ.

This clonotype appeared a few times. The chain has TRBV5-1 and TRBJ2-7; D remains ambiguous. Germline V CDR1 and CDR2: SGHRS, YFSETQ. V shed 0 bases and J shed 6 bases, with 10 bases lying between them. This CDR3 has 13 residues. The CDR3 spells CASSLDSPSEQYF. CDR3 bases: TGCGCCAGCAGCTTGGACAGTCCCTCCGAGCAGTACTTC.

This chain connects TRBV7-2 to TRBJ1-2; D gene ambiguous. The CDR3 covers 15 residues. Trimming removed 1 base from V and 8 bases from J, with 17 bases in between. From germline, CDR1 is SGHTA and CDR2 FQGNSA. The CDR3 region is CASSLVDITRLGYTF. The CDR3 region has the DNA TGTGCCAGCAGCTTAGTTGATATCACCCGTCTAGGCTACACCTTC.

This clonotype was picked up many times. This clone may be a read error of a much larger clone one base away. The rearrangement joins TRBV5-1 to TRBJ1-2; 7 bases are shared with TRBD1. Looked up from germline, CDR1 is SGHRS and CDR2 is YFSETQ. There are 12 residues in the CDR3. Trimming at V came to 3 bases and at J to 4 bases, leaving 0 bases not matched to a gene. CDR3 DNA sequence: TGCGCCAGCAGCTGGGACAGCTATGGCTACACCTTC. This codes for CASSWDSYGYTF.

The chain couples TRBV2 to TRBJ2-4; 12 nucleotides agree with TRBD2. CDR1 and CDR2 (germline): SNHLY, FYNNEI. Germline trimming cut 10 bases from V and 0 bases from J; bases unmatched to any gene: 7. The CDR3 runs to 16 residues. CDR3 in DNA: TGTGCCACCACTAGCGGGGGGTCCTTAGCCAAAAACATTCAGTACTTC. Translated: CATTSGGSLAKNIQYF.

This clonotype was observed a few times. The CDR3 region has the DNA TGTGCCAGCAGTTACTCGACAGCAAACTATGGCTACACCTTC. Protein product: CASSYSTANYGYTF. The V call is TRBV6-5, the J call TRBJ1-2; D might be TRBD1 (5 bases). The germline V gene encodes CDR1 MNHEY and CDR2 SVGAGI. V was pared by 0 bases and J by 2 bases, with 7 bases between. This CDR3 comprises 14 residues.

Only a few counts were recorded for this clonotype. The CDR3 DNA reads TGCAGTGCTAGAGATTGGGAAATGACCTACACAGATACGCAGTATTTT. Translated: CSARDWEMTYTDTQYF. This chain joins TRBV20-1 and TRBJ2-3, with D unresolved. The CDR3 runs 16 residues. V was clipped by 0 bases and J by 2 bases, with 15 bases between them. Germline values: CDR1 DFQATT, CDR2 SNEGSKA (reference sequence).

This clonotype was found many times. The chain has TRBV7-9 and TRBJ1-2; unclear D gene. This CDR3 spans 12 amino acids. Germline CDR1 is SEHNR and CDR2 is FQNEAQ (reference sequence). The V end lost 10 bases, the J end lost 6 bases, and 15 bases lay between the germline ends. The CDR3 here is CATLIGIDGYTF. The CDR3 DNA reads TGTGCCACCTTAATAGGGATCGATGGCTACACCTTC.

This clonotype was counted only a few times. The V and J genes are TRBV12-3 or TRBV12-4 and TRBJ2-1; 14 bases map to TRBD2. The CDR3 runs 16 residues. V lost 6 bases, J lost 6 bases, and 7 bases stayed unmatched. The CDR3 DNA follows: TGTGCCAGCAGGACCGGGACTAGCGGGGGTATCAATGAGCAGTTCTTC. Translated, it gives CASRTGTSGGINEQFF.